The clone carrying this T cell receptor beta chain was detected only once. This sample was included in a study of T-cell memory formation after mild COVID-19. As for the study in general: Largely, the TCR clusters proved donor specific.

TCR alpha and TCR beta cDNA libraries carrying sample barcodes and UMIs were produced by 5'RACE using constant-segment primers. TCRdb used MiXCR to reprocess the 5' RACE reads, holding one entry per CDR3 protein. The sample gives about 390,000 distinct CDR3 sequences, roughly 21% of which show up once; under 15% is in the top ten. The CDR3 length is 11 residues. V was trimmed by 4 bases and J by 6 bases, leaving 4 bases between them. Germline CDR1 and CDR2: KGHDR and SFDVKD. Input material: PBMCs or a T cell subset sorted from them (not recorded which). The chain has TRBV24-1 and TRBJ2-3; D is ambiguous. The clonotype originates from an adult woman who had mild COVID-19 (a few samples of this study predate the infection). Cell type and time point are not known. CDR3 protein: CATSEADTQYF. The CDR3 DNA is TGTGCCACCAGTGAGGCGGATACGCAGTATTTT.